This is a list of T cell receptor beta chains from one sample in a study of neurological immune-mediated disorders. One entry per CDR3 protein, called by TCRdb with MiXCR from the 5' RACE reads. Here the sample spans about 46,000 distinct CDR3 sequences, 4% to 5.5% being singletons. The sample taken for sequencing was PBMCs. The receptors here all came from a woman aged 55-70 years with multiple sclerosis. CDR3s include the opening cysteine and the closing phenylalanine or tryptophan. The order of the fields is CDR3 protein, CDR3 DNA, clone size, D gene, J gene, V gene. D genes are given only for firm matches. A row's size may be missing; if present it is once, few, many or a size class.

CASSLAGGQRELFF TGTGCCAGCAGCTTAGCGGGGGGCCAACGGGAGCTGTTTTTT many NA TRBJ2-2 TRBV7-9
CASSQDKTGISYTF TGTGCCAGCAGCCAAGACAAGACGGGAATAAGCTACACCTTC few NA TRBJ1-2 TRBV3-1
CASSGPGGVQGYTF TGTGCCAGCTCAGGACCGGGGGGAGTACAGGGCTACACCTTC few NA TRBJ1-2 TRBV18
CSARVLAGVRTDTQYF TGCAGTGCTAGAGTTCTAGCGGGAGTGAGGACAGATACGCAGTATTTT NA TRBD2 TRBJ2-3 TRBV20-1
CASTLGSGLAGEEGTDTQYF TGTGCCAGCACTCTAGGGAGTGGACTAGCGGGAGAAGAAGGCACAGATACGCAGTATTTT many TRBD2 TRBJ2-3 TRBV7-6
CASRLGEGTDTQYF TGTGCCAGCAGGCTGGGGGAGGGCACAGATACGCAGTATTTT many NA TRBJ2-3 TRBV12-3/TRBV12-4
CASSPGEGPAYEQYF TGTGCCAGCAGCCCCGGTGAGGGGCCAGCCTACGAGCAGTACTTC many NA TRBJ2-7 TRBV9
CSPYERERETQYF TGCAGTCCTTACGAGCGGGAGCGGGAGACCCAGTACTTC many TRBD2 TRBJ2-5 TRBV20-1
CASSSPEFNSPLNF TGTGCCAGCAGCTCGCCAGAGTTCAATTCACCCCTCAACTTT NA NA TRBJ1-6 TRBV5-5
CASSLFQGADTQYF TGTGCCAGCAGTTTATTTCAGGGTGCAGATACGCAGTATTTT many NA TRBJ2-3 TRBV28
CSARDGLAGPSTDTQYF TGCAGTGCTAGAGATGGACTAGCGGGGCCTTCCACAGATACGCAGTATTTT NA TRBD2 TRBJ2-3 TRBV20-1
CSVTGQKNIQYF TGCAGTGTAACCGGACAGAAAAACATTCAGTACTTC many NA TRBJ2-4 TRBV20-1
CASSGDRGKFNYGYTF TGTGCCAGCAGCGGGGACAGGGGGAAATTTAACTATGGCTACACCTTC few TRBD1 TRBJ1-2 TRBV7-8
CASSPSGRAGPYNSPLHF TGTGCCAGCAGCCCCTCGGGAAGGGCAGGGCCCTATAATTCACCCCTACACTTT few NA TRBJ1-6 TRBV11-2
CASSYAGTYGYTF TGTGCCAGCAGCTACGCAGGGACCTATGGCTACACCTTC NA NA TRBJ1-2 TRBV7-2
CASSTLSDTQYF TGTGCCAGCAGTACCCTATCAGATACGCAGTATTTT NA NA TRBJ2-3 TRBV12-3/TRBV12-4
CSAIAYSSYNEQFF TGCAGTGCTATAGCGTACAGCTCCTACAATGAGCAGTTCTTC few NA TRBJ2-1 TRBV20-1
CASSLGSNEKLFF TGTGCTAGCAGCTTAGGATCTAATGAAAAACTGTTTTTT many NA TRBJ1-4 TRBV7-7
CASRREAHTGELFF TGTGCCAGCAGGCGGGAAGCTCACACCGGGGAGCTGTTTTTT NA NA TRBJ2-2 TRBV5-1
CASSSLGGVNEKLFF TGTGCCAGCAGTTCTCTAGGGGGGGTGAATGAAAAACTGTTTTTT NA NA TRBJ1-4 TRBV6-5
CVSRKDISFNEKLFF TGTGTCAGCAGGAAAGACATCTCCTTTAATGAAAAACTGTTTTTT NA NA TRBJ1-4 TRBV7-2
CASSNARQGAGEKLFF TGTGCCAGCAGCAACGCTCGACAGGGGGCAGGTGAAAAACTGTTTTTT many TRBD1 TRBJ1-4 TRBV5-8
CSANRGQNTEAFF TGCAGTGCCAACAGGGGTCAAAACACTGAAGCTTTCTTT NA TRBD1 TRBJ1-1 TRBV20-1
CASSYSGQGGQPQHF TGTGCCAGCAGTTACAGCGGCCAGGGAGGCCAGCCCCAGCATTTT few NA TRBJ1-5 TRBV6-6
CSVEQGSEQFF TGCAGCGTTGAACAGGGGAGTGAGCAGTTCTTC many NA TRBJ2-1 TRBV29-1
CASSSETDTQYF TGTGCCAGCAGCTCTGAAACAGATACGCAGTATTTT few NA TRBJ2-3 TRBV7-2
CAISGDRANQPQHF TGTGCCATCAGTGGGGACAGGGCCAATCAGCCCCAGCATTTT many TRBD1 TRBJ1-5 TRBV10-3
CASNPPGGRWEKLFF TGTGCCAGCAACCCACCAGGGGGTCGATGGGAAAAACTGTTTTTT many TRBD1 TRBJ1-4 TRBV28
CASSHGLAGTYEQYF TGTGCCAGCAGCCACGGACTAGCGGGGACCTACGAGCAGTACTTC few TRBD2 TRBJ2-7 TRBV3-1
CSVDASGSGETQYF TGCAGCGTTGACGCTAGCGGGAGCGGTGAGACCCAGTACTTC many TRBD2 TRBJ2-5 TRBV29-1
CAISESGRGQDSYNEQFF TGTGCCATCAGTGAGTCGGGTAGGGGACAGGATTCCTACAATGAGCAGTTCTTC NA TRBD1 TRBJ2-1 TRBV10-3
CASRGRAIRNSPIHF TGTGCCAGCCGGGGGAGGGCCATTAGGAATTCACCCATCCACTTT NA NA TRBJ1-6 TRBV27
CASSSISGQGASGYTF TGTGCCAGCAGCTCGATATCGGGACAGGGGGCATCTGGCTACACCTTC NA TRBD1 TRBJ1-2 TRBV7-8
CASSIDRGRTEAFF TGTGCCAGCAGCATTGACAGGGGTAGGACTGAAGCTTTCTTT NA TRBD1 TRBJ1-1 TRBV7-2
CSAGQLTDTQYF TGCAGCGCTGGACAGCTCACAGATACGCAGTATTTT many NA TRBJ2-3 TRBV29-1
CATIPASTDTQYF TGTGCCACCATCCCGGCTAGCACAGATACGCAGTATTTT many NA TRBJ2-3 TRBV15
CATSGQGQETQYF TGTGCCACCAGTGGCCAAGGTCAAGAGACCCAGTACTTC many NA TRBJ2-5 TRBV24-1
CSARETTGVYGYTF TGCAGTGCTAGAGAAACCACGGGAGTATATGGCTACACCTTC few NA TRBJ1-2 TRBV20-1
CASSLEAAENTGELFF TGCGCCAGCAGCTTGGAAGCAGCGGAGAACACCGGGGAGCTGTTTTTT many NA TRBJ2-2 TRBV5-1
CASSSLGGGALETQYF TGTGCCAGCAGCTCCCTGGGCGGGGGGGCTCTAGAGACCCAGTACTTC many TRBD2 TRBJ2-5 TRBV7-2
CASSLLGVNEKLFF TGCGCCAGCAGCTTGCTGGGAGTGAATGAAAAACTGTTTTTT NA NA TRBJ1-4 TRBV5-1
CASSWGYSSTDTQYF TGCGCCAGCAGCTGGGGCTACTCTAGCACAGATACGCAGTATTTT many NA TRBJ2-3 TRBV5-1
CSVEGRDYGYTF TGCAGCGTTGAAGGCAGGGACTATGGCTACACCTTC many NA TRBJ1-2 TRBV29-1
CASSNGVSTDTQYF TGCGCCAGCAGTAATGGAGTTTCCACAGATACGCAGTATTTT many NA TRBJ2-3 TRBV5-1
CASSHLSGTAYGYTF TGCGCCAGCAGCCACTTGTCCGGGACAGCCTATGGCTACACCTTC many TRBD1 TRBJ1-2 TRBV4-1
CASSRSEGSRQFF TGTGCCAGCAGTCGATCTGAGGGTTCCAGGCAGTTCTTC many NA TRBJ2-1 TRBV3-1
CASSQVDRAYGYTF TGCGCCAGCAGCCAAGTTGACAGGGCCTATGGCTACACCTTC NA TRBD1 TRBJ1-2 TRBV4-3
CASRVAGMSTGELFF TGTGCCAGCAGAGTAGCGGGGATGAGCACCGGGGAGCTGTTTTTT many TRBD2 TRBJ2-2 TRBV2
CSVRGYTEAFF TGCAGCGTTCGGGGATACACTGAAGCTTTCTTT medium-sized NA TRBJ1-1 TRBV29-1
CASSQMRANEKLFF TGCGCCAGCAGCCAGATGCGGGCTAATGAAAAACTGTTTTTT many NA TRBJ1-4 TRBV4-3
CSAVRGEGTEAFF TGCAGTGCTGTCCGAGGAGAGGGGACTGAAGCTTTCTTT many NA TRBJ1-1 TRBV20-1
CASSLVANSEAFF TGTGCCAGCAGCTTGGTGGCCAACTCTGAAGCTTTCTTT once NA TRBJ1-1 TRBV5-6
CASSLGQGRSYTF TGTGCCAGCAGTTTGGGGCAGGGGAGAAGCTACACCTTC many NA TRBJ1-2 TRBV28
CASSPPGQGALSQYF TGTGCCAGCAGCCCTCCAGGACAGGGGGCGTTGAGTCAGTACTTC many TRBD1 TRBJ2-7 TRBV28